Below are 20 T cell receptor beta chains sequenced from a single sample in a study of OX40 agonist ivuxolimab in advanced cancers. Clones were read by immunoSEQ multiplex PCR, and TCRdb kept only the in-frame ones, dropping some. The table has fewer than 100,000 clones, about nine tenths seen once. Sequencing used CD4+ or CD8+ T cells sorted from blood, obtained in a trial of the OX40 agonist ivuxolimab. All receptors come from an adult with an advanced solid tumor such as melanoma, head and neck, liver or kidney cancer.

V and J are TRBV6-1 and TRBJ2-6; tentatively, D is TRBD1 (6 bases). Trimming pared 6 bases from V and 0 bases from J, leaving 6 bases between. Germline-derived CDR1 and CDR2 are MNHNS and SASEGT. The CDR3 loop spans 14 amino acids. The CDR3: CASRQGSGANVLTF. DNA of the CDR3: TGTGCCAGCAGACAGGGCTCTGGGGCCAACGTCCTGACTTTC.

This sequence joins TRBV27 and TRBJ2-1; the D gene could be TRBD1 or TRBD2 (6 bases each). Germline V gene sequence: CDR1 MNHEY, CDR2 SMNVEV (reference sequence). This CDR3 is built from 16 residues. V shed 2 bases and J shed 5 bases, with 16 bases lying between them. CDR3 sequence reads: CASSLVGGPNNNEQFF. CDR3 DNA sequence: TGTGCCAGCAGTTTAGTAGGGGGGCCGAATAACAATGAGCAGTTCTTC.

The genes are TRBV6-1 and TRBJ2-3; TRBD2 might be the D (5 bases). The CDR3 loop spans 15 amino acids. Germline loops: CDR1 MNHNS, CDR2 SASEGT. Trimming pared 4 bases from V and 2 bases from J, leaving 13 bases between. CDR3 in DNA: TGTGCCAGCAGTGGCGGACTGTTATTCACAGATACGCAGTATTTT. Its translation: CASSGGLLFTDTQYF.

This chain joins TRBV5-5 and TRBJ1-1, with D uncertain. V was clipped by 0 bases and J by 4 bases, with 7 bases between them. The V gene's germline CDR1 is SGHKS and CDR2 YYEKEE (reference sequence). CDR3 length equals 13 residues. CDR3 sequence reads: CASSLGGPTEAFF. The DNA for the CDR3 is TGTGCCAGCAGCTTGGGAGGGCCCACTGAAGCTTTCTTT.

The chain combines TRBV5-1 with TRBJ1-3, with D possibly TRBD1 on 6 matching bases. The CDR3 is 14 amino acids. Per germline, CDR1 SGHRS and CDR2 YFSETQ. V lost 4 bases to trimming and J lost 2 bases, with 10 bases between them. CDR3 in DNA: TGCGCCAGCAGCGGTAGGGGGACTGGAAACACCATATATTTT. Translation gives CASSGRGTGNTIYF.

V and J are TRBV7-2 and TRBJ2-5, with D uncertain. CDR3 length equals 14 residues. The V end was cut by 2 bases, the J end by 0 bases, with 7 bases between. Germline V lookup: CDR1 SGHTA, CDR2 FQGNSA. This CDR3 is CASSLRGNQETQYF. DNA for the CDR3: TGTGCCAGCAGCTTACGAGGTAACCAAGAGACCCAGTACTTC.

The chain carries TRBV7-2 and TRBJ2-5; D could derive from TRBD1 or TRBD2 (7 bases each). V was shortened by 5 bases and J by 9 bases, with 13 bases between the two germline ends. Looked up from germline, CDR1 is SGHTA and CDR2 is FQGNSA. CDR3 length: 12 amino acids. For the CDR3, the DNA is TGTGCCAGCAGCGCCCCAGGGGGGGCCCAGTACTTC. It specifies CASSAPGGAQYF.

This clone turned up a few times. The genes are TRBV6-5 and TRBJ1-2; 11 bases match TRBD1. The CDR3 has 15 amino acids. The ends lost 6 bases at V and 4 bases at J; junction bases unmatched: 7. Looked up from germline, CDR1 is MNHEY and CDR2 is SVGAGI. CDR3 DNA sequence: TGTGCCAGCAGCCAAACCGGGACAGGGGGCTATGGCTACACCTTC. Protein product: CASSQTGTGGYGYTF.

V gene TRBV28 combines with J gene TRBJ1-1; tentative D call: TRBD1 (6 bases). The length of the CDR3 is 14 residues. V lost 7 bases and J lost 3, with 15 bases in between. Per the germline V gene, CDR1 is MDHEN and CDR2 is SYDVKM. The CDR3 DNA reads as TGTGCCAGCACCTTCAGGGGTTTGGACACTGAAGCTTTCTTT. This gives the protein CASTFRGLDTEAFF.

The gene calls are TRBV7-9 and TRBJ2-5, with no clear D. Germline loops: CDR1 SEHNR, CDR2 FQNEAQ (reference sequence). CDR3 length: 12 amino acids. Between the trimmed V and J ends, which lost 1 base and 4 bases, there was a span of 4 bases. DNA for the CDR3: TGTGCCAGCAGCTTAGTGGGAGAGACCCAGTACTTC. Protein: CASSLVGETQYF.

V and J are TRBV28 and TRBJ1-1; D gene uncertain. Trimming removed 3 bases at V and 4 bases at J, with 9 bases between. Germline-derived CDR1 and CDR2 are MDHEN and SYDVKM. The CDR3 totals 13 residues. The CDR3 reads CASSFLGGTEAFF. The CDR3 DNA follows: TGTGCCAGCAGTTTCTTAGGCGGCACTGAAGCTTTCTTT.

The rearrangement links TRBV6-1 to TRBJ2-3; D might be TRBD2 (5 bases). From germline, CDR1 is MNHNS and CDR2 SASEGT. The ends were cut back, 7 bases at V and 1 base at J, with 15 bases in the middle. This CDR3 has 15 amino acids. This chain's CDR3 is CASTTSVAGTDTQYF. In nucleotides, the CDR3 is TGTGCCAGCACCACTAGTGTGGCTGGCACAGATACGCAGTATTTT.

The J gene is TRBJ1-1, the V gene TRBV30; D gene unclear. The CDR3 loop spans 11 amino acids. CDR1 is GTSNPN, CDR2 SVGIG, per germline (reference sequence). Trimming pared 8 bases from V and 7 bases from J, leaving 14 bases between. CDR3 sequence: CASDRQLEAFF. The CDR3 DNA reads TGTGCCAGCGATCGGCAGCTTGAAGCTTTCTTT. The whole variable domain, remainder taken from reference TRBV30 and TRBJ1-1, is SQTIHQWPATLVQPVGSPLSLECTVEGTSNPNLYWYRQAAGRGLQLLFYSVGIGQISSEVPQNLSASRPQDRQFILSSKKLLLSDSGFYLCASDRQLEAFFGQGTRLTVV.

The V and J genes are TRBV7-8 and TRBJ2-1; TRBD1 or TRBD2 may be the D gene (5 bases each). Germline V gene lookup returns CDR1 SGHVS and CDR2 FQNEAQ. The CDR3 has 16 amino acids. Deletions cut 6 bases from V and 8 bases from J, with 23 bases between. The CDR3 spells CASSSGAVTPEDEQFF. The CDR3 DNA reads TGTGCCAGCAGTTCCGGGGCCGTAACCCCTGAGGATGAGCAGTTCTTC.

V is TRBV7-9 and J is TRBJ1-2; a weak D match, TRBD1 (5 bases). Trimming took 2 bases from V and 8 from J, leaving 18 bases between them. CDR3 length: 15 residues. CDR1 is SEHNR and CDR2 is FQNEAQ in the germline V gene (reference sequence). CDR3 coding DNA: TGTGCCAGCAGCTTAAGTACAGCGGGGCGGCGGGGCTACACCTTC. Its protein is CASSLSTAGRRGYTF. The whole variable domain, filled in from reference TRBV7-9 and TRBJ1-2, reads DTGVSQNPRHKITKRGQNVTFRCDPISEHNRLYWYRQTLGQGPEFLTYFQNEAQLEKSRLLSDRFSAERPKGSFSTLEIQRTEQGDSAMYLCASSLSTAGRRGYTFGSGTRLTVV.

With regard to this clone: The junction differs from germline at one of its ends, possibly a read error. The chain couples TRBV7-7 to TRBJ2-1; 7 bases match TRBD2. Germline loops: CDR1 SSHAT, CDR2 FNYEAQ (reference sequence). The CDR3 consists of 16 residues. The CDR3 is CASSPSLAEEYNEQFF. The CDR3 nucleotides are TGTGCTAGCAGCCCTTCGCTAGCGGAGGAATACAATGAGCAGTTCTTC.

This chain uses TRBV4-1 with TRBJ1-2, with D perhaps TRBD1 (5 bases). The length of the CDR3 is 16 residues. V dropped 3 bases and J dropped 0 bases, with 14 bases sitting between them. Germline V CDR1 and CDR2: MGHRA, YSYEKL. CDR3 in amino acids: CASSQVGGAANYGYTF. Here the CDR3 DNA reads TGCGCCAGCAGCCAGGTTGGCGGGGCCGCTAACTATGGCTACACCTTC.

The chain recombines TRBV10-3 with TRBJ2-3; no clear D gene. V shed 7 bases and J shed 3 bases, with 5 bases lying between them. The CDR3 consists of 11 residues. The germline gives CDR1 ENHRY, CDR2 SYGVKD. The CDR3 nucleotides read TGTGCCATCATGGATACAGATACGCAGTATTTT. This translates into CAIMDTDTQYF.

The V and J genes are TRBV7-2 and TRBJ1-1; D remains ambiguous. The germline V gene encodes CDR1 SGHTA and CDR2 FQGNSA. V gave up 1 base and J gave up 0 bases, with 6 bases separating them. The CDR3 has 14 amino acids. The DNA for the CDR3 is TGTGCCAGCAGCTTAGGGCCCATGAACACTGAAGCTTTCTTT. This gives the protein CASSLGPMNTEAFF.

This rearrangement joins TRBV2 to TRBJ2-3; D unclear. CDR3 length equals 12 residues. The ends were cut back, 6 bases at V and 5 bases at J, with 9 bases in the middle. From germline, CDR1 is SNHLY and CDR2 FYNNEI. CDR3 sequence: CASRQAGDTQYF. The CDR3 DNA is TGTGCCAGCAGGCAAGCAGGAGATACGCAGTATTTT.